This T cell receptor (beta chain) was profiled in a study of T cell clonotyping in hematopoietic cell transplantation. The CDR3 totals 12 residues. V dropped 9 bases and J dropped 6 bases, with 14 bases sitting between them. Germline CDR1 LNHDA, CDR2 SQIVND (reference sequence). The study, taken as a whole, reports: Few recipient clonotypes overlapped donors; over 95% were de novo at given depth. Graft donor and pretransplant recipient Inverse Simpson Index values predicted broader posttransplant TCR diversity. Cells were unsorted, so CD4 and CD8 contributions were not separated. After transplant, recipient diversity fell while pathologically expanded clonotypes grew through day 180.

Using immunoSEQ multiplex PCR, the repertoire was profiled, and TCRdb retains in-frame clones only, with some absent. This sample has more than 65,000 clones, with over 90% found just once. As to this clone: Antigen: not known.

The specimen sequenced was peripheral blood mononuclear cells. This rearrangement joins TRBV19 to TRBJ1-2, with D perhaps matching TRBD1 (6 bases). This TCR derives from a man aged 50 to 60 in good health. Some clones in this sample may be carry-over from other donors' samples. The CDR3 DNA follows: TGTGCCAGCGAAGACAGGTGGAATGGCTACACCTTC. Its protein product is CASEDRWNGYTF.